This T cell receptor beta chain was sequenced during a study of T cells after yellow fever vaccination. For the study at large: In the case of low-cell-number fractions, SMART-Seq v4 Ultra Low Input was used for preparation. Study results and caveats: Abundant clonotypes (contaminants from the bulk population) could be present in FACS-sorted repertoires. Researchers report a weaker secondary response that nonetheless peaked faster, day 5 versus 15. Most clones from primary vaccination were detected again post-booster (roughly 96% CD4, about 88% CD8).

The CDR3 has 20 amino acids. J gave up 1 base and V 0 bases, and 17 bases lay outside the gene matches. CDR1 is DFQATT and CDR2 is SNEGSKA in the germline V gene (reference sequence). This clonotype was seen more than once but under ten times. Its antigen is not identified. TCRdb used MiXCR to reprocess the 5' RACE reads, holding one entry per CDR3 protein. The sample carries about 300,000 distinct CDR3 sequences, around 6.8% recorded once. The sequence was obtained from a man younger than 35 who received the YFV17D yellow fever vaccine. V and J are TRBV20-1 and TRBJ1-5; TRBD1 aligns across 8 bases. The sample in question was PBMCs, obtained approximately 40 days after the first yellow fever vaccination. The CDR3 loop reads CSAREEGQGFLRESNQPQHF. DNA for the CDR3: TGCAGTGCTAGAGAGGAAGGACAGGGATTCTTGCGGGAAAGCAATCAGCCCCAGCATTTT.